Listed below are T cell receptor beta chains from one sample, sequenced in a study of regulatory T cells in long-lasting Graves disease. MiXCR, run by TCRdb on the multiplex PCR reads, gives a single entry per CDR3 protein. This sample has 650,000 to 850,000 distinct CDR3 sequences, with around 30% found just once. Sequenced material: peripheral blood mononuclear cells (PBMCs), taken when the disease was refractory, from a patient treated with antithyroid drugs. The receptors originated from a female donor with Graves disease. Each CDR3 is given with its conserved first and last residue. Fields, in order: V gene, clone size, J gene, CDR3 length, D gene, CDR3 protein, CDR3 DNA. The D gene is left open where the match is weak. The size entry is marked missing in some rows and otherwise reads once, few, many or a size class.

v_gene: TRBV10-1
abundance: few
j_gene: TRBJ2-7
len: 14
d_gene: -
CDR3aa: CASSELRDSYEQYF
CDR3nt: TGCGCCAGCAGTGAGTTGCGGGACTCCTACGAGCAGTACTTC

v_gene: TRBV7-2
abundance: -
j_gene: TRBJ1-1
len: 15
d_gene: -
CDR3aa: CASSLAGRPNTEAFF
CDR3nt: TGTGCCAGCAGCTTAGCAGGCAGACCGAACACTGAAGCTTTCTTT

v_gene: TRBV6-1
abundance: many
j_gene: TRBJ2-5
len: 13
d_gene: -
CDR3aa: CASRVPGTQTQYF
CDR3nt: TGTGCCAGCAGAGTTCCGGGAACCCAGACCCAGTACTTC

v_gene: TRBV7-2
abundance: few
j_gene: TRBJ1-4
len: 15
d_gene: -
CDR3aa: CASSLATGNGEKLFF
CDR3nt: TGTGCCAGCAGCTTAGCAACAGGGAACGGTGAAAAACTGTTTTTT

v_gene: TRBV2
abundance: many
j_gene: TRBJ1-4
len: 14
d_gene: -
CDR3aa: CASSDTSANEKLFF
CDR3nt: TGTGCCAGCAGTGACACCTCGGCTAATGAAAAACTGTTTTTT

v_gene: TRBV6-5
abundance: -
j_gene: TRBJ2-7
len: 16
d_gene: TRBD2
CDR3aa: CASSFLLAGSSYEQYF
CDR3nt: TGTGCCAGCAGTTTCCTACTAGCGGGCAGCTCCTACGAGCAGTACTTC

v_gene: TRBV3-1
abundance: -
j_gene: TRBJ1-1
len: 13
d_gene: -
CDR3aa: CASSQDGETEAFF
CDR3nt: TGTGCCAGCAGCCAAGACGGGGAGACTGAAGCTTTCTTT

v_gene: TRBV6-1
abundance: many
j_gene: TRBJ1-4
len: 15
d_gene: TRBD1
CDR3aa: CASRARQGASEKLFF
CDR3nt: TGTGCCAGCAGGGCAAGACAGGGGGCGAGCGAAAAACTGTTTTTT

v_gene: TRBV3-1
abundance: -
j_gene: TRBJ2-5
len: 15
d_gene: TRBD1
CDR3aa: CASSRGDREEETQYF
CDR3nt: TGTGCCAGCAGCCGAGGGGACAGGGAGGAGGAGACCCAGTACTTC

v_gene: TRBV11-2
abundance: many
j_gene: TRBJ2-5
len: 17
d_gene: TRBD2
CDR3aa: CASSHTTSGSGEETQYF
CDR3nt: TGTGCCAGCAGCCACACGACTAGCGGGAGCGGGGAGGAGACCCAGTACTTC

v_gene: TRBV18
abundance: -
j_gene: TRBJ1-1
len: 15
d_gene: -
CDR3aa: CASSPGMGLNTEAFF
CDR3nt: TGTGCCAGCTCACCAGGAATGGGGCTGAACACTGAAGCTTTCTTT

v_gene: TRBV11-2
abundance: -
j_gene: TRBJ2-5
len: 17
d_gene: -
CDR3aa: CASSSSISDWSQETQYF
CDR3nt: TGTGCCAGCAGCTCATCAATCTCGGACTGGTCCCAAGAGACCCAGTACTTC

v_gene: TRBV6-1
abundance: -
j_gene: TRBJ1-2
len: 13
d_gene: -
CDR3aa: CASRTIANYGYTF
CDR3nt: TGTGCCAGCAGAACTATAGCTAACTATGGCTACACCTTC

v_gene: TRBV20-1
abundance: once
j_gene: TRBJ2-5
len: 13
d_gene: TRBD1
CDR3aa: CSATQGIEETQYF
CDR3nt: TGCAGTGCTACACAGGGGATCGAGGAGACCCAGTACTTC

v_gene: TRBV20-1
abundance: -
j_gene: TRBJ2-7
len: 12
d_gene: -
CDR3aa: CSARTGPYEQYF
CDR3nt: TGCAGTGCTAGAACTGGTCCCTACGAGCAGTACTTC

v_gene: TRBV30
abundance: many
j_gene: TRBJ1-5
len: 12
d_gene: -
CDR3aa: CAWSIGNQPQHF
CDR3nt: TGTGCCTGGAGTATAGGCAATCAGCCCCAGCATTTT

v_gene: TRBV2
abundance: many
j_gene: TRBJ2-5
len: 16
d_gene: TRBD2
CDR3aa: CASSHRLAGGQETQYF
CDR3nt: TGTGCCAGCAGTCACCGACTAGCGGGTGGCCAAGAGACCCAGTACTTC

v_gene: TRBV15
abundance: -
j_gene: TRBJ1-1
len: 13
d_gene: -
CDR3aa: CATSRDETTEAFF
CDR3nt: TGTGCCACCAGCAGAGATGAGACGACTGAAGCTTTCTTT

v_gene: TRBV20-1
abundance: -
j_gene: TRBJ2-5
len: 13
d_gene: -
CDR3aa: CSASLQGMETQYF
CDR3nt: TGCAGTGCTAGTCTCCAGGGTATGGAGACCCAGTACTTC

v_gene: TRBV30
abundance: -
j_gene: TRBJ2-1
len: 15
d_gene: -
CDR3aa: CAWSVLRGRAHEQFF
CDR3nt: TGTGCCTGGAGTGTACTAAGGGGGAGGGCCCATGAGCAGTTCTTC

v_gene: TRBV5-4
abundance: once
j_gene: TRBJ1-3
len: 15
d_gene: -
CDR3aa: CASSLRRDSGNTIYF
CDR3nt: TGTGCCAGCAGCTTACGGCGGGATTCTGGAAACACCATATATTTT

v_gene: TRBV6-2/TRBV6-3
abundance: -
j_gene: TRBJ2-7
len: 18
d_gene: TRBD2
CDR3aa: CASSFPRTSGRVGNEQYF
CDR3nt: TGTGCCAGCAGTTTTCCGAGGACTAGCGGGAGGGTCGGGAACGAGCAGTACTTC

v_gene: TRBV5-1
abundance: -
j_gene: TRBJ1-4
len: 16
d_gene: TRBD1
CDR3aa: CASSLGTGTGGEKLFF
CDR3nt: TGCGCCAGCAGCTTGGGTACCGGGACAGGGGGCGAAAAACTGTTTTTT

v_gene: TRBV28
abundance: many
j_gene: TRBJ1-3
len: 16
d_gene: TRBD1
CDR3aa: CASSNPRTGAGNTIYF
CDR3nt: TGTGCCAGCAGTAATCCCAGGACAGGAGCTGGAAACACCATATATTTT